This T cell receptor beta chain appears in the sequencing data of a study of cytomegalovirus exposure and HLA in healthy donors. Study information: The 120 validation repertoires, a later analysis reported, used the same platform as the 700 or so repertoires from the first cohort.

The V gene lost 2 bases and the J gene lost 5 bases, with 12 bases spanning the gap. Germline CDR1 KGHSH, CDR2 LQKENI. The CDR3 has 14 amino acids. Method: immunoSEQ multiplex PCR; TCRdb's copy keeps in-frame clones and lacks some. Counted here are 180,000 or so clones, roughly nine tenths occurring once; the ten biggest clones make up roughly 2.7%. Of note for this clone: Its antigen is not identified.

Study outcomes and limitations: Rare TCR sequences dominated, though some public TCRs recurred in many donors. Subsequent analysis found a tendency for first-cohort TCR clusters to co-occur within the 120 or so validation repertoires. Reports indicated that the classifier achieved high specificity and sensitivity in diagnosing cytomegalovirus status.

This TCR derives from a man younger than 30 in good health and CMV-seropositive. The material sequenced was PBMCs. The chain recombines TRBV18 with TRBJ2-5, with D perhaps TRBD1 (7 bases). CDR3 in DNA: TGTGCCAGCTCACCAGGAGGGGGCCGTGAGACCCAGTACTTC. It yields the protein CASSPGGGRETQYF. Combining the CDR3 with reference TRBV18 and TRBJ2-5 gives the whole variable domain NAGVMQNPRHLVRRRGQEARLRCSPMKGHSHVYWYRQLPEEGLKFMVYLQKENIIDESGMPKERFSAEFPKEGPSILRIQQVVRGDSAAYFCASSPGGGRETQYFGPGTRLLVL.